This T cell receptor (beta chain) was recorded in a study of tumor-infiltrating lymphocytes in primary liver carcinoma. Starting from around 510 ng of total RNA, TCR beta cDNA was produced with a primer in the constant region. Three rounds of nested multiplex PCR with slightly modified ARM-PCR produced TCR beta libraries. Forward primers for TRBV1-TRBV30 and a C-beta reverse primer served the first two PCR rounds, at roughly 10 cycles each. TCRdb independently ran MiXCR on the multiplex PCR reads; one entry per CDR3 protein. The sample carries about 310,000 distinct CDR3 sequences, roughly 60% recorded once. The table lists this clonotype with many counts. Blood RNA was derived from unsorted whole blood, and germline DNA was extracted too. Trimming stripped 6 bases from V and 2 bases from J, with 11 bases between. Per the germline V gene, CDR1 is SQVTM and CDR2 is ANQGSEA. The CDR3 totals 13 residues.

This TCR was sampled from a woman under 40 with primary liver carcinoma and hepatitis B virus infection. The chain links TRBV29-1 to TRBJ1-3, with D perhaps TRBD1 (5 bases). Sequenced sample: peripheral blood. CDR3 region: CSVVLGAGNTIYF. CDR3 DNA: TGCAGCGTGGTACTGGGGGCTGGAAACACCATATATTTT. The whole variable domain, filled in from reference TRBV29-1 and TRBJ1-3, reads SAVISQKPSRDICQRGTSLTIQCQVDSQVTMMFWYRQQPGQSLTLIATANQGSEATYESGFVIDKFPISRPNLTFSTLTVSNMSPEDSSIYLCSVVLGAGNTIYFGEGSWLTVV.